Each of the 3 T cell receptor beta chains below was sequenced from the same sample in a study of shared clonotypes between healthy human individuals. The assay was immunoSEQ multiplex PCR, and TCRdb's table has in-frame clones only and misses some. The sample lists more than 1.2 million clones, 98% occurring once. The sequencing input was naive CD4+ T cells sorted from blood. Noted subset: CD45RA+ positively selected. The receptors come from a man in his thirties or forties in good health.

In this sample, this clone turned up once. This chain connects TRBV10-3 to TRBJ2-5; D is possibly TRBD2 (6 bases). The germline V gene encodes CDR1 ENHRY and CDR2 SYGVKD. CDR3 length equals 16 residues. Trimming removed 0 bases at V and 5 bases at J, with 16 bases between. In DNA form, the CDR3 reads TGTGCCATCAGTGAGTCGATAGTTCTCGGGAGCGAGACCCAGTACTTC. Protein product: CAISESIVLGSETQYF.

This clone was seen a single time. The CDR3 loop is CASSLGSLGEQYF. The CDR3 bases are TGTGCCAGCAGCTTAGGGTCTCTGGGCGAGCAGTACTTC. The gene calls are TRBV11-2 and TRBJ2-7; no reliable D call. CDR1 SGHAT and CDR2 FQNNGV come from the germline V gene. V dropped 1 base and J dropped 6 bases, with 10 bases sitting between them. This CDR3 contains 13 residues. The variable domain in full, completed from reference TRBV11-2 and TRBJ2-7, reads EAGVAQSPRYKIIEKRQSVAFWCNPISGHATLYWYQQILGQGPKLLIQFQNNGVVDDSQLPKDRFSAERLKGVDSTLKIQPAKLEDSAVYLCASSLGSLGEQYFGPGTRLTVT.

The J gene is TRBJ2-5, the V gene TRBV6-1; no firm D call. CDR3 size: 16 residues. In germline, CDR1 is MNHNS, CDR2 SASEGT. Trimming removed 1 base at V and 1 base at J, with 13 bases between. CDR3 loop: CASSEGKGSVQETQYF. The CDR3 DNA reads as TGTGCCAGCAGTGAAGGGAAAGGGTCGGTCCAAGAGACCCAGTACTTC.